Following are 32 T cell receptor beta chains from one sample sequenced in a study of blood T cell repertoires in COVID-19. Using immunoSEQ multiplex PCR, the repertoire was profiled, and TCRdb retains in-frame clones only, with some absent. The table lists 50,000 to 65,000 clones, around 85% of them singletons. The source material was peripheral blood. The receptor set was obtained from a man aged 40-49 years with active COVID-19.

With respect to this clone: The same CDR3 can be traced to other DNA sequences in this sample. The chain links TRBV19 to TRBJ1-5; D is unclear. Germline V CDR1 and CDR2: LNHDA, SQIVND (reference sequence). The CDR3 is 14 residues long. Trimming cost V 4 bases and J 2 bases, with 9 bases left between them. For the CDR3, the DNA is TGTGCCAGTAGTACCACGGGAGGCAATCAGCCCCAGCATTTT. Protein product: CASSTTGGNQPQHF. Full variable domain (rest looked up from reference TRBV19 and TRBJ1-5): DGGITQSPKYLFRKEGQNVTLSCEQNLNHDAMYWYRQDPGQGLRLIYYSQIVNDFQKGDIAEGYSVSREKKESFPLTVTSAQKNPTAFYLCASSTTGGNQPQHFGDGTRLSIL.

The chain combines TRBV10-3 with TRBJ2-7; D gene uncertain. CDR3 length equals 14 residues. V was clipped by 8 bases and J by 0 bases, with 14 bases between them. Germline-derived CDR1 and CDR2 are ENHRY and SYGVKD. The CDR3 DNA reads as TGTGCCATCGCGCTCCGCTTTACCTCCTACGAGCAGTACTTC. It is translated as CAIALRFTSYEQYF.

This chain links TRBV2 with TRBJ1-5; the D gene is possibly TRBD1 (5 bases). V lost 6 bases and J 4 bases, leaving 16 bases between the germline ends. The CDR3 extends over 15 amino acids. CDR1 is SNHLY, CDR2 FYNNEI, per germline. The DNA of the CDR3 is TGTGCCAGCAGGGTGGGACGGGGGTTAAATCAGCCCCAGCATTTT. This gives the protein CASRVGRGLNQPQHF.

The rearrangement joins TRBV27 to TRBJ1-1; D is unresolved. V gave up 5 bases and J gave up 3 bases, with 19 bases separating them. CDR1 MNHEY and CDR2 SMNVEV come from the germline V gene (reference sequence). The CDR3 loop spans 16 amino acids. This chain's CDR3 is CASSPLRILLDTEAFF. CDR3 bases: TGTGCCAGCAGTCCTCTCAGAATTCTCCTGGACACTGAAGCTTTCTTT.

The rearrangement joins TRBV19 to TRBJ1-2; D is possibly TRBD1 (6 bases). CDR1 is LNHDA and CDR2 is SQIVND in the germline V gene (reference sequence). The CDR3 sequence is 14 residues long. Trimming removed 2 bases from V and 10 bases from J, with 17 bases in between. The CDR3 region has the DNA TGTGCCAGTAGTATAAAAAGGGGGGGAATTCTCTACACCTTC. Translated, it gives CASSIKRGGILYTF.

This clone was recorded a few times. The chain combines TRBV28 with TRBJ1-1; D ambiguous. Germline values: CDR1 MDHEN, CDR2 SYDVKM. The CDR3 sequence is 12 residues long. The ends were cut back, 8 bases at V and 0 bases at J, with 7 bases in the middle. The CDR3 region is CASGELNTEAFF. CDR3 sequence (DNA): TGTGCCAGCGGAGAATTGAACACTGAAGCTTTCTTT.

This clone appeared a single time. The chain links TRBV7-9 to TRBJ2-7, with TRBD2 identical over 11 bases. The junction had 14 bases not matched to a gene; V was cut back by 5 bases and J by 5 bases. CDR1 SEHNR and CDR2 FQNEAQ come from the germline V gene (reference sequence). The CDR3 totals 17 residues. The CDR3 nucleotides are TGTGCCAGCAGCAGAGAGTCTACTAGCGGGAGAAGGGACGAGCAGTACTTC. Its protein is CASSRESTSGRRDEQYF.

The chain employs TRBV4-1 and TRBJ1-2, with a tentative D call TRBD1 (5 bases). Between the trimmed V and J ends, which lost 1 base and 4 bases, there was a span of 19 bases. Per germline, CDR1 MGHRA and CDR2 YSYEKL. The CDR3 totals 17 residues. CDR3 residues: CASSQGQGSADIYGYTF. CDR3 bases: TGCGCCAGCAGCCAAGGTCAGGGTTCCGCCGACATCTATGGCTACACCTTC.

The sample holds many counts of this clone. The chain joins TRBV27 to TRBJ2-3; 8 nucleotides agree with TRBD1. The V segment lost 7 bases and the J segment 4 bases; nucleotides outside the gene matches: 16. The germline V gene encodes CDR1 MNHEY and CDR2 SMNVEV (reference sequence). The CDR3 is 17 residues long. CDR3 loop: CASKRGPGQVLSDTQYF. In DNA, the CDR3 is TGTGCCAGCAAGAGGGGTCCGGGACAGGTTCTTTCAGATACGCAGTATTTT.

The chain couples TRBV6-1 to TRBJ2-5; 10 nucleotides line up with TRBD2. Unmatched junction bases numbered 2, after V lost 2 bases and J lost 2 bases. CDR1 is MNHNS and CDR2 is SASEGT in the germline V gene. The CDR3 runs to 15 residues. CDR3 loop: CASSELAGAQETQYF. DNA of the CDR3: TGTGCCAGCAGTGAACTAGCGGGAGCTCAAGAGACCCAGTACTTC.

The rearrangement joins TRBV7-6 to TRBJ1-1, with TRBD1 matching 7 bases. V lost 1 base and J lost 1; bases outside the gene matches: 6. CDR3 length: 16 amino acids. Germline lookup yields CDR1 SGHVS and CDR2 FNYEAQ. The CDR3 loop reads CASSLVRGRGNTEAFF. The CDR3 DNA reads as TGTGCCAGCAGCTTAGTTAGGGGGCGAGGGAACACTGAAGCTTTCTTT. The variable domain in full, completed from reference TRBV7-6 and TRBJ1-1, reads GAGVSQSPRYKVTKRGQDVALRCDPISGHVSLYWYRQALGQGPEFLTYFNYEAQQDKSGLPNDRFSAERPEGSISTLTIQRTEQRDSAMYRCASSLVRGRGNTEAFFGQGTRLTVV.

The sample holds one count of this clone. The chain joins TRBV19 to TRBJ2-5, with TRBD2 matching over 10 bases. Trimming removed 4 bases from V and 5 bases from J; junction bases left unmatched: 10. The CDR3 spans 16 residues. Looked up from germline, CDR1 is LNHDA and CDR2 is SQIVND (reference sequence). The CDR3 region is CASSTRTSGEGETQYF. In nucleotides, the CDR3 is TGTGCCAGTAGTACCCGGACTAGCGGTGAGGGGGAGACCCAGTACTTC.

The CDR3 DNA reads as TGTGCCAGCAGCTCACAGGGGCTGAACACTGAAGCTTTCTTT. It encodes CASSSQGLNTEAFF. This sequence joins TRBV28 and TRBJ1-1; TRBD1 agrees at 7 bases. Germline V lookup: CDR1 MDHEN, CDR2 SYDVKM. Trimming took 6 bases from V and 0 from J; bases not matched to a gene: 4. The CDR3 is made up of 14 amino acids.

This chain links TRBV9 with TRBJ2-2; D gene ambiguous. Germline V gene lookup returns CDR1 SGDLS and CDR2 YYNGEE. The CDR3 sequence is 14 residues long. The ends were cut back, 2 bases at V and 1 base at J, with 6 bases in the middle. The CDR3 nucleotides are TGTGCCAGCAGCGTCTCAGGGAACACCGGGGAGCTGTTTTTT. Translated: CASSVSGNTGELFF.

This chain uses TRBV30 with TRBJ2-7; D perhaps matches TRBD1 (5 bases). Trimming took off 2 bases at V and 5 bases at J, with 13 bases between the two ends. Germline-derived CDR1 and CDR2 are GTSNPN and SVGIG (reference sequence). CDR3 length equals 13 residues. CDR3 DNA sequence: TGTGCCTGGAGTCAGGGCAGGACAAACGAGCAGTACTTC. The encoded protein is CAWSQGRTNEQYF.

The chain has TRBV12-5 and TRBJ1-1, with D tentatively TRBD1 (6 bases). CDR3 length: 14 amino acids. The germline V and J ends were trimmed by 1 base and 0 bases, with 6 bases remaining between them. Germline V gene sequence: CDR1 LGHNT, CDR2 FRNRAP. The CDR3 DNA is TGTGCTAGTGGTTTGGGGACAGTGAACACTGAAGCTTTCTTT. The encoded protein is CASGLGTVNTEAFF.

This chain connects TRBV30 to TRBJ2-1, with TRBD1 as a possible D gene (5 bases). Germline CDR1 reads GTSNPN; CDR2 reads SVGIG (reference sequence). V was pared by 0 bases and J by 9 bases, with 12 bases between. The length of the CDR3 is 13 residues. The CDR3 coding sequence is TGTGCCTGGAGTGTAGCCAGGGAAGTTGAGCAGTTCTTC. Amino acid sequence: CAWSVAREVEQFF.

CDR3 nucleotides: TGTGCCAGCAGCTTTACAGCTGGGGCCAACGTCCTGACTTTC. Amino acids: CASSFTAGANVLTF. The chain has TRBV5-4 and TRBJ2-6; D remains ambiguous. Germline V gives CDR1 SGHNT, CDR2 YYREEE (reference sequence). The CDR3 is made up of 14 amino acids. V dropped 2 bases and J dropped 2 bases, with 5 bases sitting between them.

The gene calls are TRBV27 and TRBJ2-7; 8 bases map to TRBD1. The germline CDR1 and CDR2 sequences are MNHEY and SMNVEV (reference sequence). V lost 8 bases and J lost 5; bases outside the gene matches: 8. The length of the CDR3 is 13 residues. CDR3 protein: CASSITGGHEQYF. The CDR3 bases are TGTGCCAGCTCAATCACAGGGGGGCACGAGCAGTACTTC.

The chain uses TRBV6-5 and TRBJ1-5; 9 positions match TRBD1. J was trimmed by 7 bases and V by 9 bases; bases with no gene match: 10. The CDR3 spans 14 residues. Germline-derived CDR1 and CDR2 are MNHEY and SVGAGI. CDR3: CARPGQGRRQPQHF. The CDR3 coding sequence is TGTGCCAGGCCGGGACAGGGACGTCGCCAGCCCCAGCATTTT.

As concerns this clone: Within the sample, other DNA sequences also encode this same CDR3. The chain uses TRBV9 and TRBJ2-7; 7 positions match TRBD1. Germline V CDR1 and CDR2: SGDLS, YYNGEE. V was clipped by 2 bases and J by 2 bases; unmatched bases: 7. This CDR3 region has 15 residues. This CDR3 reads CASSVGQGVPYEQYF. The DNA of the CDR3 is TGTGCCAGCAGCGTGGGCCAGGGGGTACCCTACGAGCAGTACTTC.

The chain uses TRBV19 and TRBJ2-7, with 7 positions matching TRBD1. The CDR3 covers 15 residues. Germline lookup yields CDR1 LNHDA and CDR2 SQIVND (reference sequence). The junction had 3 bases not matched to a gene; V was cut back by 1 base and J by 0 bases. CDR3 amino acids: CASSIGSGGSYEQYF. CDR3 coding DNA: TGTGCCAGTAGTATAGGGTCAGGGGGCTCCTACGAGCAGTACTTC.

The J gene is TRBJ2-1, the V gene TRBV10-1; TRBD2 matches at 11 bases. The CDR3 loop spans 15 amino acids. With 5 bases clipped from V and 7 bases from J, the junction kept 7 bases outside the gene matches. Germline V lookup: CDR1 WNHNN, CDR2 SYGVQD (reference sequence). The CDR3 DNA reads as TGCGCCAGCAGTCCCGGGGTAGCGGGAGGGAATGAGCAGTTCTTC. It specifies CASSPGVAGGNEQFF.

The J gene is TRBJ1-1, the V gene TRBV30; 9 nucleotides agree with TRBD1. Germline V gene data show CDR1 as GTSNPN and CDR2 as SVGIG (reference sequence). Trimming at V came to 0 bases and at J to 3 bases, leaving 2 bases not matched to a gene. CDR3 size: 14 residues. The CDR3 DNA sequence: TGTGCCTGGAGTGTACGACAGGGGGACACTGAAGCTTTCTTT. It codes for CAWSVRQGDTEAFF.

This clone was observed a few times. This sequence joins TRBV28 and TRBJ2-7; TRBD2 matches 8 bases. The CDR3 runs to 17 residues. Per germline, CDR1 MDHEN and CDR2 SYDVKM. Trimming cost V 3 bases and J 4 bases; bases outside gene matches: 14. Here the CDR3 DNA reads TGTGCCAGCAGTTTTAGTTGGCTCAGCGGGAGACAGTACGAGCAGTACTTC. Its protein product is CASSFSWLSGRQYEQYF. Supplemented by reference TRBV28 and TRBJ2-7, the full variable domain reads DVKVTQSSRYLVKRTGEKVFLECVQDMDHENMFWYRQDPGLGLRLIYFSYDVKMKEKGDIPEGYSVSREKKERFSLILESASTNQTSMYLCASSFSWLSGRQYEQYFGPGTRLTVT.

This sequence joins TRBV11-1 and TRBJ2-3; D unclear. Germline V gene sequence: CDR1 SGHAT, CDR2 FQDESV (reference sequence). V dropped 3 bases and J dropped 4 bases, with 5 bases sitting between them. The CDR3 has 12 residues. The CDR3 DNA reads TGTGCCAGCAGCTTTAATCCAGATACGCAGTATTTT. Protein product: CASSFNPDTQYF. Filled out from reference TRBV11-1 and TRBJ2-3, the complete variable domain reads EAEVAQSPRYKITEKSQAVAFWCDPISGHATLYWYRQILGQGPELLVQFQDESVVDDSQLPKDRFSAERLKGVDSTLKIQPAELGDSAMYLCASSFNPDTQYFGPGTRLTVL.

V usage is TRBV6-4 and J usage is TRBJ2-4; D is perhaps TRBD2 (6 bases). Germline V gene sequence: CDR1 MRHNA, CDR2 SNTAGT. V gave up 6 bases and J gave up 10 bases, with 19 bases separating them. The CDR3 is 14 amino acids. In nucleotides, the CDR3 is TGTGCCAGCAGCGAAACCGGGGGACGGGGAATTCAGTACTTC. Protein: CASSETGGRGIQYF.

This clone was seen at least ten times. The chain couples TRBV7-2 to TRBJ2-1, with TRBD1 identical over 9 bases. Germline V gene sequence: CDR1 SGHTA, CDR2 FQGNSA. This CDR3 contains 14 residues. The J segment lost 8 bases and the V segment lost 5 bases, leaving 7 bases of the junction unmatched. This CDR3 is CASSPGTGFDEQFF. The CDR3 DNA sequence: TGTGCCAGCAGCCCCGGGACAGGGTTTGATGAGCAGTTCTTC. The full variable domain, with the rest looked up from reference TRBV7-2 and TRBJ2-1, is GAGVSQSPSNKVTEKGKDVELRCDPISGHTALYWYRQSLGQGLEFLIYFQGNSAPDKSGLPSDRFSAERTGGSVSTLTIQRTQQEDSAVYLCASSPGTGFDEQFFGPGTRLTVL.

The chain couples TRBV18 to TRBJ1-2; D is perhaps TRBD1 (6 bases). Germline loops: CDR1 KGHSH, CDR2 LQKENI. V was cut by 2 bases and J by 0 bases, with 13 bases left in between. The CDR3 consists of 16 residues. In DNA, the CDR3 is TGTGCCAGCTCACCAGTGGACAGCCGAGCTAACTATGGCTACACCTTC. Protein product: CASSPVDSRANYGYTF.

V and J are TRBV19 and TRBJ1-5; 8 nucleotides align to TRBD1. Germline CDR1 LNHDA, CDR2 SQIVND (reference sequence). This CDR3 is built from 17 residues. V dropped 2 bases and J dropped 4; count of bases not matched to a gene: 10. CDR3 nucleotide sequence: TGTGCCAGTAGTATAAGGAACAGGGGGTCGAATAATCAGCCCCAGCATTTT. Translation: CASSIRNRGSNNQPQHF.

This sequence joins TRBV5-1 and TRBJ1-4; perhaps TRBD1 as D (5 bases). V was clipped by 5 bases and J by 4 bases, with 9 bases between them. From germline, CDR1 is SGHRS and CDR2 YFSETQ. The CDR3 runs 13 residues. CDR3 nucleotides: TGCGCCAGCAGGGGGGGTCGTAATGAAAAACTGTTTTTT. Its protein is CASRGGRNEKLFF. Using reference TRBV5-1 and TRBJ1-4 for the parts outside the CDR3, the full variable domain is KAGVTQTPRYLIKTRGQQVTLSCSPISGHRSVSWYQQTPGQGLQFLFEYFSETQRNKGNFPGRFSGRQFSNSRSEMNVSTLELGDSALYLCASRGGRNEKLFFGSGTQLSVL.

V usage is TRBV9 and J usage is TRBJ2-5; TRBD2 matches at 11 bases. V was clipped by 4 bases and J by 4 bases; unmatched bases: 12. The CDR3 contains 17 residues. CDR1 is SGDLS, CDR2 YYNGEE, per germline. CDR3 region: CASSPSGVAGGPETQYF. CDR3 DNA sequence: TGTGCCAGCAGCCCATCAGGAGTAGCGGGAGGGCCAGAGACCCAGTACTTC.